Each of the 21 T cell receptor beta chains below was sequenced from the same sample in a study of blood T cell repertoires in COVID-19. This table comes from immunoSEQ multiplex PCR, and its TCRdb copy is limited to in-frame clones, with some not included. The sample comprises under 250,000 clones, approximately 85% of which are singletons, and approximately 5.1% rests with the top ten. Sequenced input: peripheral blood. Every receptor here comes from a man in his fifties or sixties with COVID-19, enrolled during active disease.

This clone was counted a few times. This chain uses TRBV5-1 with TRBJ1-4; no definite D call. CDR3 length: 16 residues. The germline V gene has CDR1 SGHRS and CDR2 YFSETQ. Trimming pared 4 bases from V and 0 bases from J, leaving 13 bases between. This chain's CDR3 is CASSAGKGATNEKLFF. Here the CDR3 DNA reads TGCGCCAGCAGCGCTGGAAAGGGAGCAACTAATGAAAAACTGTTTTTT.

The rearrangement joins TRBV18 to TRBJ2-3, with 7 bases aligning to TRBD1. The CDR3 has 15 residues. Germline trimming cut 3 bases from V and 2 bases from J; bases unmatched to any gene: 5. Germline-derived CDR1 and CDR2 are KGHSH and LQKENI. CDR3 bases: TGTGCCAGCTCACCCCAGACAGGGTTCACAGATACGCAGTATTTT. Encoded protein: CASSPQTGFTDTQYF. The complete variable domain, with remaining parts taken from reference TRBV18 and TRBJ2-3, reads NAGVMQNPRHLVRRRGQEARLRCSPMKGHSHVYWYRQLPEEGLKFMVYLQKENIIDESGMPKERFSAEFPKEGPSILRIQQVVRGDSAAYFCASSPQTGFTDTQYFGPGTRLTVL.

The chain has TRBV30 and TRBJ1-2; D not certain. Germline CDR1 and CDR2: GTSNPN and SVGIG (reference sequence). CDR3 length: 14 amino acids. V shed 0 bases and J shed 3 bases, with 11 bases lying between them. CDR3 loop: CAWSVGEWDYGYTF. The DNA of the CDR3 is TGTGCCTGGAGTGTCGGGGAATGGGACTATGGCTACACCTTC.

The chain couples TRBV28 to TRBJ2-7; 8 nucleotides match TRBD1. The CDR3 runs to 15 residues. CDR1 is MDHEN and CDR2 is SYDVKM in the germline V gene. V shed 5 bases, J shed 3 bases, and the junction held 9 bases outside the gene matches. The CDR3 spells CASSLQQGVVYEQYF. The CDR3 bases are TGTGCCAGCAGTCTTCAACAGGGGGTCGTCTACGAGCAGTACTTC. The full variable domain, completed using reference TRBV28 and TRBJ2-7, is DVKVTQSSRYLVKRTGEKVFLECVQDMDHENMFWYRQDPGLGLRLIYFSYDVKMKEKGDIPEGYSVSREKKERFSLILESASTNQTSMYLCASSLQQGVVYEQYFGPGTRLTVT.

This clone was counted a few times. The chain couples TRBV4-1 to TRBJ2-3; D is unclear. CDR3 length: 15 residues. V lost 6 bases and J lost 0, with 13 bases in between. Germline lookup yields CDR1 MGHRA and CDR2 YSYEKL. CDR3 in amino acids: CASSQKHSSTDTQYF. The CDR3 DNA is TGCGCCAGCAGTCAAAAGCATTCTAGCACAGATACGCAGTATTTT.

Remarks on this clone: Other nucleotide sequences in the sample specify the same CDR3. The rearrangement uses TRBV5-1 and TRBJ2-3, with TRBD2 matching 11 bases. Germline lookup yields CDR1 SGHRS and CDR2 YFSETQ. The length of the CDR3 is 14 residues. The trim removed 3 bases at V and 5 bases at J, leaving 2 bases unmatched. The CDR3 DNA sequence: TGCGCCAGCAGCTCCACTAGCGGGGGAGATACGCAGTATTTT. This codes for CASSSTSGGDTQYF.

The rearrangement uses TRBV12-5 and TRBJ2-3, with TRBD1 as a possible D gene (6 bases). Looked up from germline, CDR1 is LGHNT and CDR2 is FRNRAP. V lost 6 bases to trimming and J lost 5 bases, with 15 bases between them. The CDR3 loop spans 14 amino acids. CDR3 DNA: TGTGCTAGTGGATCCGGGACATTGGAAGATACGCAGTATTTT. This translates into CASGSGTLEDTQYF.

Here the CDR3 DNA reads TGTGCCTGGGACAGGGGGCTCTATGGCTACACCTTC. Its translation: CAWDRGLYGYTF. The chain recombines TRBV30 with TRBJ1-2; 10 nucleotides agree with TRBD1. Germline trimming cut 5 bases from V and 4 bases from J; bases unmatched to any gene: 1. The CDR3 runs 12 residues. The V gene's germline CDR1 is GTSNPN and CDR2 SVGIG (reference sequence).

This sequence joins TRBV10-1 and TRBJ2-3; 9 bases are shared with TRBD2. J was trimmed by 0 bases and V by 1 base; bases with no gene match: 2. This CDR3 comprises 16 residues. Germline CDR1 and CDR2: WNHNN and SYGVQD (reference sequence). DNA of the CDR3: TGCGCCAGCAGTGAGTTGACTAGCGGAAGCACAGATACGCAGTATTTT. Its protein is CASSELTSGSTDTQYF.

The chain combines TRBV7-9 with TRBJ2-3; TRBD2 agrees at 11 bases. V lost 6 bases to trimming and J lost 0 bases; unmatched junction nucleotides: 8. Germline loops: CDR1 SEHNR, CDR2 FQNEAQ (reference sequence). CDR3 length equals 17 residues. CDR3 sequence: CASSRGLAGASTDTQYF. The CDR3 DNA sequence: TGTGCCAGCAGTCGTGGACTAGCGGGCGCTAGCACAGATACGCAGTATTTT.

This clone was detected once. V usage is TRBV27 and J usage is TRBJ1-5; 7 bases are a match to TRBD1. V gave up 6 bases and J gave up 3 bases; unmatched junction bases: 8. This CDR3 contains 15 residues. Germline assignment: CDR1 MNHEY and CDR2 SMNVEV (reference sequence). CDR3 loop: CASSRGATLNQPQHF. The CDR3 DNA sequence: TGTGCCAGCAGCAGGGGGGCAACCCTCAATCAGCCCCAGCATTTT.

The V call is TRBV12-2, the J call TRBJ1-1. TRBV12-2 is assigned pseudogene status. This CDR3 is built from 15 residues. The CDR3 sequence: CASRISRIADTEAFF. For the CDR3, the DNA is TGTGCAAGTCGCATCTCGAGGATCGCGGACACTGAAGCTTTCTTT.

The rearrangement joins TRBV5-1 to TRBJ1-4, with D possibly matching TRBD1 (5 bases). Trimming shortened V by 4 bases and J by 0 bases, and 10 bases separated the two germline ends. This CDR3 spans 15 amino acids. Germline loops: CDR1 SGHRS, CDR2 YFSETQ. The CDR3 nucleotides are TGCGCCAGCAGCCGCCAGGGTTCAACTAATGAAAAACTGTTTTTT. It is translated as CASSRQGSTNEKLFF.

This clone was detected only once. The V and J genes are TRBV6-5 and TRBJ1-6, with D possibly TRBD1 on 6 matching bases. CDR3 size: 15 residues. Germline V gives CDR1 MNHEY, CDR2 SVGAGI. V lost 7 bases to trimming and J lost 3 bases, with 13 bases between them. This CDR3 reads CASTKGGVYNSPLHF. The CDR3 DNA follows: TGTGCCAGCACCAAGGGGGGGGTCTATAATTCACCCCTCCACTTT.

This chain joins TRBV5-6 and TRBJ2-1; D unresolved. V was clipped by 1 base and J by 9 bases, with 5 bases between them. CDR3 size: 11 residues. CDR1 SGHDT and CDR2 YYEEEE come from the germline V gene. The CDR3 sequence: CASSLSFEQFF. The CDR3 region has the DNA TGTGCCAGCAGCTTGTCATTTGAGCAGTTCTTC.

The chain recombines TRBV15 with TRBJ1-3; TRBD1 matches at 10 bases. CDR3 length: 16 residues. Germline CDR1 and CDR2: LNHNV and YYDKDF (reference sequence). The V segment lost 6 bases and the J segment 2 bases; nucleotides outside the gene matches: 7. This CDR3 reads CATSKGTGVAGNTIYF. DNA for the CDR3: TGTGCCACCAGTAAAGGGACAGGGGTTGCTGGAAACACCATATATTTT. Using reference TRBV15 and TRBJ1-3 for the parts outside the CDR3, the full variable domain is DAMVIQNPRYQVTQFGKPVTLSCSQTLNHNVMYWYQQKSSQAPKLLFHYYDKDFNNEADTPDNFQSRRPNTSFCFLDIRSPGLGDTAMYLCATSKGTGVAGNTIYFGEGSWLTVV.

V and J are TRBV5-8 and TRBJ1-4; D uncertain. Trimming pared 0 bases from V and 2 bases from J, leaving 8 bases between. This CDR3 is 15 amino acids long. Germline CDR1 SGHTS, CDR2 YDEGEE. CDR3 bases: TGTGCCAGCAGCTTGGGAGGGTTGACTAATGAAAAACTGTTTTTT. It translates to CASSLGGLTNEKLFF.

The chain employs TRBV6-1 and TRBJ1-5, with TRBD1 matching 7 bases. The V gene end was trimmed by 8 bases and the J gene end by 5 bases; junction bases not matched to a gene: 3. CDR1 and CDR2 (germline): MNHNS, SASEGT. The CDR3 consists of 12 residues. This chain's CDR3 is CASRQGHQPQHF. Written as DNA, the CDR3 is TGTGCCAGCCGACAGGGCCATCAGCCCCAGCATTTT.

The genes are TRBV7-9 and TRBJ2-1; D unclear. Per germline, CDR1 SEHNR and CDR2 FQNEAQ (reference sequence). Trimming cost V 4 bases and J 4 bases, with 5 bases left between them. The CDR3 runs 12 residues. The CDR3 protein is CASSSEYNEQFF. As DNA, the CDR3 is TGTGCCAGCAGCTCTGAGTACAATGAGCAGTTCTTC.

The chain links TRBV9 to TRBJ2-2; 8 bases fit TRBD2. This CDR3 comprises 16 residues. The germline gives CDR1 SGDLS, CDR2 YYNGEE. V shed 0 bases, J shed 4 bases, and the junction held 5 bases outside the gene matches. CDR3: CASSVDGGGRTGELFF. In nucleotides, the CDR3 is TGTGCCAGCAGCGTAGATGGCGGGGGGCGCACCGGGGAGCTGTTTTTT.

The DNA for the CDR3 is TGTGCCAGCAGTTCACAGGGGGGAATTGGCTACACCTTC. This translates into CASSSQGGIGYTF. The rearrangement joins TRBV12-3 or TRBV12-4 to TRBJ1-2, with 8 bases fitting TRBD1. The CDR3 is made up of 13 amino acids. The trim removed 4 bases at V and 7 bases at J, leaving 5 bases unmatched.